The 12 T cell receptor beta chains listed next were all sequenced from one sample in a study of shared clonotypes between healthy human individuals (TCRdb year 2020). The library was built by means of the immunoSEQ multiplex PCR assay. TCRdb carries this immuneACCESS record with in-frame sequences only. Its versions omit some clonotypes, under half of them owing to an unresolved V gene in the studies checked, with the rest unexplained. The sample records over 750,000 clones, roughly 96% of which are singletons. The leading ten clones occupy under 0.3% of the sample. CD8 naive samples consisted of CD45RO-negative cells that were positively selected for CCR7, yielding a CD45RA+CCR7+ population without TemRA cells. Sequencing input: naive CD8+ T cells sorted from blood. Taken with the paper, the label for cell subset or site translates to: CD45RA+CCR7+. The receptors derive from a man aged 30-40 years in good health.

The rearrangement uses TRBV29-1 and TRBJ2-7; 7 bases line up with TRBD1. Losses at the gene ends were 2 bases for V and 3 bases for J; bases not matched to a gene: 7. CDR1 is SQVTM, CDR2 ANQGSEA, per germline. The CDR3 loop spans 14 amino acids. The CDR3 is CSVELEQGFYEQYF. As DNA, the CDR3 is TGCAGCGTTGAACTAGAACAGGGGTTCTACGAGCAGTACTTC.

In DNA form, the CDR3 reads TGTGCCAGCAGCCAAGTAGGGCTCGACGAGCAGTACTTC. Translation: CASSQVGLDEQYF. This chain links TRBV4-2 with TRBJ2-7; no firm D call. Per germline, CDR1 LGHNA and CDR2 YNFKEQ. V lost 1 base to trimming and J lost 5 bases, with 9 bases between them. This CDR3 spans 13 amino acids.

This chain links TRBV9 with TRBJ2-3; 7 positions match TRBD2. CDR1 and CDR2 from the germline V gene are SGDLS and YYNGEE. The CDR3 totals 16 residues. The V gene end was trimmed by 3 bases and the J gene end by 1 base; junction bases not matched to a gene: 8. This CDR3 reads CASSAGSGDRTDTQYF. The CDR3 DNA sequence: TGTGCCAGCAGCGCGGGAAGCGGGGACCGCACAGATACGCAGTATTTT.

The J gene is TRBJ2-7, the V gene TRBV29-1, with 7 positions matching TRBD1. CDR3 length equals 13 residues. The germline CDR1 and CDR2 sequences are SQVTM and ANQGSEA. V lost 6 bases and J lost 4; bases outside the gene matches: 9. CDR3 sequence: CSVYGTARYEQYF. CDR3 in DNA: TGCAGCGTCTACGGGACAGCCAGATACGAGCAGTACTTC.

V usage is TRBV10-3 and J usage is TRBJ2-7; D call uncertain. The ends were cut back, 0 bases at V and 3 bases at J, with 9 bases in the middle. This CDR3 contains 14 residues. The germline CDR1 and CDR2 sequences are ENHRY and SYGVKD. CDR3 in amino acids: CAISESGSDYEQYF. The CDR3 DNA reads TGTGCCATCAGTGAGTCCGGCTCCGACTACGAGCAGTACTTC.

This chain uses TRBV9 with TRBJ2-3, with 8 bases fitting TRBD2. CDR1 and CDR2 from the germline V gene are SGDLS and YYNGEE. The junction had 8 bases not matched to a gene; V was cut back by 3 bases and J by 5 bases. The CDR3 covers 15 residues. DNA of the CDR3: TGTGCCAGCAGCGAGAGCGGGAGCAGGGTAGATACGCAGTATTTT. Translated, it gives CASSESGSRVDTQYF.

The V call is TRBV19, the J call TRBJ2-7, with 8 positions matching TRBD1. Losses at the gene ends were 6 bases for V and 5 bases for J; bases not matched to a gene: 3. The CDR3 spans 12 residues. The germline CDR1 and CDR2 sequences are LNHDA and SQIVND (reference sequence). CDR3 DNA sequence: TGTGCCAGTAGCTGGACAGGGAACGAGCAGTACTTC. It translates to CASSWTGNEQYF.

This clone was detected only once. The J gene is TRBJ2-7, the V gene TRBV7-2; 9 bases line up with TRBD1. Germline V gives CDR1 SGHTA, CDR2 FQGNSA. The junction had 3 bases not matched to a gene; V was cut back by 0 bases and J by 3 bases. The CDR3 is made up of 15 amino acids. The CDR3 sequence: CASSLARDRDYEQYF. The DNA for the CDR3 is TGTGCCAGCAGCTTAGCCCGGGACAGGGACTACGAGCAGTACTTC.

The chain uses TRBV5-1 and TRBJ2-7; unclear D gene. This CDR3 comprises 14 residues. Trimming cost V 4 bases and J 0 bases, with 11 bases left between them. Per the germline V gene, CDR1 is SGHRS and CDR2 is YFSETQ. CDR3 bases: TGCGCCAGCAGCGGGTCAGGAGCCTCCTACGAGCAGTACTTC. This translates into CASSGSGASYEQYF.

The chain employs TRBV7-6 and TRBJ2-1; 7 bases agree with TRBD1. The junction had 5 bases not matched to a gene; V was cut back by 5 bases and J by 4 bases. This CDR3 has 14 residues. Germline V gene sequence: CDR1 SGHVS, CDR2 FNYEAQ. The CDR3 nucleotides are TGTGCCAGCAGCGCAGACAGGGTATACAATGAGCAGTTCTTC. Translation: CASSADRVYNEQFF.

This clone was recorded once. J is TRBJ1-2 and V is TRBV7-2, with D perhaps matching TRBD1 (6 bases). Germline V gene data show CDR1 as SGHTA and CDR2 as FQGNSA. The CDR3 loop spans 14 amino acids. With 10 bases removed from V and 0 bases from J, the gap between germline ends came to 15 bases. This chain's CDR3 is CAIQGGMANYGYTF. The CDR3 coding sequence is TGTGCCATACAGGGTGGTATGGCTAACTATGGCTACACCTTC.

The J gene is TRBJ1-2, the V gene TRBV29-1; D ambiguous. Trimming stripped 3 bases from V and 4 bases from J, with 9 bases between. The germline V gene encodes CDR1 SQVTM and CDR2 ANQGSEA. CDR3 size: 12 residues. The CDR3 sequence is CSVDARSYGYTF. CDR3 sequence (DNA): TGCAGCGTTGACGCACGGAGCTATGGCTACACCTTC.